This T cell receptor (beta chain) was profiled in a study of T cells in Graves' hyperthyroidism and ophthalmopathy. Points from the study as a whole: Ophthalmopathy could be told apart from stable hyperthyroidism with a 13 V-J model.

With regard to this clonotype: Its cognate antigen is unknown.

Patients affected by ophthalmopathy presented a Clinical Activity Score of at least 3, a NOSPECS grade of at least 4, and disease duration below 3 months. Based on clinical symptoms, serum thyroxine and TRAb, thyroid ultrasound and orbital computed tomography, diagnoses were reached. The V end lost 0 bases, the J end lost 10 bases, and 17 bases lay between the germline ends. Germline CDR1 is SGDLS and CDR2 is YYNGEE. The CDR3 is made up of 16 amino acids. TCR beta CDR3 sequences were amplified from RNA transcripts. The TCR CDR3 first-round RT-PCR relied on the HTBI primer set. One entry per CDR3 protein, called by TCRdb with MiXCR from the multiplex PCR reads. Among hundreds of thousands of distinct CDR3 sequences listed, roughly 22% were seen once.

The clonotype was recovered from a man aged 30-40 years with Graves' ophthalmopathy. The sequenced material came from blood. V gene TRBV9 combines with J gene TRBJ1-6, with TRBD1 as a possible D gene (5 bases). The DNA of the CDR3 is TGTGCCAGCAGCGTAGGACGAGGACTAAGGGACTCACCCCTCCACTTT. It yields the protein CASSVGRGLRDSPLHF.